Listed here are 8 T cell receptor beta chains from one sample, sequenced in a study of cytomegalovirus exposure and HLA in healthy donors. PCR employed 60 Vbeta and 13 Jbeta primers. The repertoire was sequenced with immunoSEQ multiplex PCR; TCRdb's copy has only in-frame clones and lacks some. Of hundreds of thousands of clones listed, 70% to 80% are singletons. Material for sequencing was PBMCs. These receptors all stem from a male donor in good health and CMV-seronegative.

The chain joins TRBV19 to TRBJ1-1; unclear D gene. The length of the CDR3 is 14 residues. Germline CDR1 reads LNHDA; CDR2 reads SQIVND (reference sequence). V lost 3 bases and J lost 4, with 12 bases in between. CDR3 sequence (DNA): TGTGCCAGTAGTATTCGGGAAGTAGGCACTGAAGCTTTCTTT. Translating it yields CASSIREVGTEAFF.

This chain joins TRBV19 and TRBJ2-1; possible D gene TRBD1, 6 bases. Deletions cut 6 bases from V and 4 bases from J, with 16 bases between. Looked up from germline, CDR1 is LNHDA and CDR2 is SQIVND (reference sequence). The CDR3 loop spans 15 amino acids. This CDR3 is CASRLAGTSYNEQFF. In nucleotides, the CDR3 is TGTGCCAGTAGACTCGCCGGGACATCTTACAATGAGCAGTTCTTC.

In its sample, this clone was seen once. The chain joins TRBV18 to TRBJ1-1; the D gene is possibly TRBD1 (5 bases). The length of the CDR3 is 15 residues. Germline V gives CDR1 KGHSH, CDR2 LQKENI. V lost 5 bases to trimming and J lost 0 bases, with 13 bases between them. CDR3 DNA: TGTGCCAGCTCAGCTGACAGACCGATGAACACTGAAGCTTTCTTT. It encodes CASSADRPMNTEAFF. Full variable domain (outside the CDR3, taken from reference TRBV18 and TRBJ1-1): NAGVMQNPRHLVRRRGQEARLRCSPMKGHSHVYWYRQLPEEGLKFMVYLQKENIIDESGMPKERFSAEFPKEGPSILRIQQVVRGDSAAYFCASSADRPMNTEAFFGQGTRLTVV.

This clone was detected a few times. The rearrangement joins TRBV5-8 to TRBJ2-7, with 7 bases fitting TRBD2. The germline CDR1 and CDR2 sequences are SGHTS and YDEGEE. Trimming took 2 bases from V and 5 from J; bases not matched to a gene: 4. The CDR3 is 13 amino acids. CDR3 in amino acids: CASSLSGTHEQYF. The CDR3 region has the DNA TGTGCCAGCAGCTTAAGCGGGACCCACGAGCAGTACTTC.

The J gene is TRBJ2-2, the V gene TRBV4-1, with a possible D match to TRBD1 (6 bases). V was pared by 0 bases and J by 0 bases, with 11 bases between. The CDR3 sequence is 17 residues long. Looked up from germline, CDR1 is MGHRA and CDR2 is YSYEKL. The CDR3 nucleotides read TGCGCCAGCAGCCAAGACCGAGACAGGACGAACACCGGGGAGCTGTTTTTT. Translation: CASSQDRDRTNTGELFF.

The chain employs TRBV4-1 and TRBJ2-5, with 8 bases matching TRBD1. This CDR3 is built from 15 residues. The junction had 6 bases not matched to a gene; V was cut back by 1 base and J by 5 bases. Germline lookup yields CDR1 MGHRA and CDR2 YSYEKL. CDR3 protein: CASSQAATGAETQYF. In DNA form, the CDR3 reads TGCGCCAGCAGCCAAGCAGCGACAGGGGCGGAGACCCAGTACTTC.

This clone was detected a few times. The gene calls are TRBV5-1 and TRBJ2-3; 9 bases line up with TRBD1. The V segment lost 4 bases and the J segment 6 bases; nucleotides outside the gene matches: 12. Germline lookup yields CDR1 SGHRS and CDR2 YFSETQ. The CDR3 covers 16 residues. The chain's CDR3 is CASSDGQGTAGDTQYF. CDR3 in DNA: TGCGCCAGCAGCGATGGACAGGGGACAGCGGGGGATACGCAGTATTTT.

The CDR3 region has the DNA TGTGCCAGCAGCTGGCCAGGGGGGCCCGGGGAGCTGTTTTTT. Residues: CASSWPGGPGELFF. The V call is TRBV11-2, the J call TRBJ2-2; possible D gene TRBD1, 7 bases. Per germline, CDR1 SGHAT and CDR2 FQNNGV. This CDR3 is built from 14 residues. V was shortened by 4 bases and J by 6 bases, with 12 bases between the two germline ends.